This T cell receptor (beta chain) was identified in a study of identical twins. A universal primer binding site was introduced by template switching. The final cDNA contained unique molecular identifiers. TCRdb passed the 5' RACE reads through MiXCR, listing each CDR3 protein once. The sample has about 460,000 distinct CDR3 sequences; 14% are singletons. As to this clonotype: The antigen remains undetermined.

Healthy Caucasians were all of the donors. Study results and caveats: Insertions ran lower in abundant cord blood beta clonotypes, though not in memory repertoires. Within twin pairs, the out-of-frame alpha sequences they shared showed excess low generation probability.

This sample also appeared in a second study, on yellow fever vaccine responses in identical twins.

This TCR came from a woman between 18 and 29 years old in good health. What was sequenced was CD4+ T cells sorted from blood.

CDR3 protein: CASSPGLALSGEQFF. The CDR3 nucleotides read TGTGCCAGCTCACCGGGACTAGCTTTGAGTGGTGAGCAGTTCTTC. The chain uses TRBV18 and TRBJ2-1, with 9 nucleotides matching TRBD2. The CDR3 runs to 15 residues. The V gene's germline CDR1 is KGHSH and CDR2 LQKENI. The ends lost 3 bases at V and 9 bases at J; junction bases unmatched: 9. Complete variable domain (other parts from reference TRBV18 and TRBJ2-1): NAGVMQNPRHLVRRRGQEARLRCSPMKGHSHVYWYRQLPEEGLKFMVYLQKENIIDESGMPKERFSAEFPKEGPSILRIQQVVRGDSAAYFCASSPGLALSGEQFFGPGTRLTVL.